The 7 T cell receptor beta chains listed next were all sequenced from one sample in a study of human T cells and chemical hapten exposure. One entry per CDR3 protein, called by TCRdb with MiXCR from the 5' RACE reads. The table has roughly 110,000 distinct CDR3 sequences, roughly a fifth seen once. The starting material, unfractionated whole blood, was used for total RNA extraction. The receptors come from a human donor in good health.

As DNA, the CDR3 is TGCGCCAGCAGCCTCCTCCTGGGGGCAGGGCAGCATTTT. Amino acids: CASSLLLGAGQHF. The J gene is TRBJ1-5, the V gene TRBV4-1; tentative D call: TRBD1 (6 bases). The CDR3 has 13 amino acids. The ends were cut back, 4 bases at V and 13 bases at J, with 17 bases in the middle. The germline V gene encodes CDR1 MGHRA and CDR2 YSYEKL.

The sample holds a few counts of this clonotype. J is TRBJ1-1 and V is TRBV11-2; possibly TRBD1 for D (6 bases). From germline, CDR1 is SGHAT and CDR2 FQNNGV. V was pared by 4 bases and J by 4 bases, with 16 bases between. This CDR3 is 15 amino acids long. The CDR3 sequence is CASSSPQGYSTEAFF. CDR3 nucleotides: TGTGCCAGCAGCTCCCCCCAGGGGTATTCCACTGAAGCTTTCTTT.

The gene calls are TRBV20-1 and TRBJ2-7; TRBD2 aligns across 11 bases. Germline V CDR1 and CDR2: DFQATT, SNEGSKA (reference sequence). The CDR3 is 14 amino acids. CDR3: CRGGLLAGGYEQYF. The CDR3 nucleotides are TGCAGGGGGGGGTTGCTAGCGGGAGGCTACGAGCAGTACTTC.

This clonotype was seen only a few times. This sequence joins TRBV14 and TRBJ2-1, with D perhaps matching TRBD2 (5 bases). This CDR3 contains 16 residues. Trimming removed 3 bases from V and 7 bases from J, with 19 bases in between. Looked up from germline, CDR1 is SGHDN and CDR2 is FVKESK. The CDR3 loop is CASSQEARGGLNEQFF. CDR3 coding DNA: TGTGCCAGCAGCCAGGAGGCCCGAGGCGGCTTGAATGAGCAGTTCTTC.

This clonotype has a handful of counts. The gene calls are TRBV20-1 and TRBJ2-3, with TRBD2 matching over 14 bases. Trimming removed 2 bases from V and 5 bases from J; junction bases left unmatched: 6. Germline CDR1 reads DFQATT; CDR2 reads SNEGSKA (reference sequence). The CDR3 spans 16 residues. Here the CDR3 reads CSARLTSGRAVDTQYF. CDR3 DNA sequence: TGCAGTGCTAGATTGACTAGCGGGAGGGCCGTAGATACGCAGTATTTT.

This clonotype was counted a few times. The CDR3 protein is CASSPGQGDEQYF. CDR3 nucleotide sequence: TGCGCCAGCAGCCCGGGACAGGGGGACGAGCAGTACTTC. The V gene is TRBV5-1, the J gene TRBJ2-7, with 11 bases aligning to TRBD1. The germline V gene has CDR1 SGHRS and CDR2 YFSETQ. The trim removed 4 bases at V and 5 bases at J, leaving 2 bases unmatched. The CDR3 runs 13 residues.

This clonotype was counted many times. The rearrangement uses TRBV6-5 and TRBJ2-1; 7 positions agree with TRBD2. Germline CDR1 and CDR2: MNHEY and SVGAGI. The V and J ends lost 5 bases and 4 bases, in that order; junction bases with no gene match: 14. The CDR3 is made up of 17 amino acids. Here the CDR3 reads CASSPPSGVAGYNEQFF. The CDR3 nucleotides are TGTGCCAGCAGTCCACCCTCCGGGGTAGCGGGTTACAATGAGCAGTTCTTC.